This is a list of T cell receptor beta chains from one sample in a study of early T cells in non-severe SARS-CoV-2 infection. TCRdb passed the 5' RACE reads through MiXCR, listing each CDR3 protein once. Altogether roughly 72,000 distinct CDR3 sequences are present, 10% to 15% being singletons, with the ten largest covering 1.1%. Sequenced sample: whole blood. The receptors come from an adult who was a healthcare worker with PCR-confirmed SARS-CoV-2 infection or an uninfected control (not recorded which). Both conserved end residues are part of each CDR3. D genes are given only for firm matches. Where a row states a size, it is once, few, many or the class of an expanded clone; other rows omit it.

V gene	CDR3 length	clone size	D gene	J gene	CDR3 protein
TRBV2	14	few	TRBD1	TRBJ1-2	CASSVQTGNYGYTF
TRBV18	16	-	TRBD1	TRBJ2-3	CASSPSTGLITDTQYF
TRBV20-1	15	-	-	TRBJ2-1	CSATSRPIRIHEQFF
TRBV20-1	15	many	TRBD2	TRBJ2-1	CSARGLAGAINEQFF
TRBV28	17	-	-	TRBJ2-1	CASSRTRLKRIGNEQFF
TRBV5-1	15	-	-	TRBJ1-3	CASSSRQDSGNTIYF
TRBV28	13	few	-	TRBJ1-5	CASSLWGEQPQHF
TRBV11-2	12	many	-	TRBJ2-7	CASSHRDREQYF
TRBV10-1	14	-	-	TRBJ1-2	CASTVLGRSGGYTF
TRBV3-1	15	-	-	TRBJ2-7	CASSQGSPGRGEQYF
TRBV7-9	14	-	-	TRBJ2-7	CASSVSQGHYEQYF
TRBV11-2	18	few	TRBD2	TRBJ2-4	CASSFLTSGDLAKNIQYF
TRBV3-1	16	many	TRBD1	TRBJ2-7	CASSPGQGRSGGEQYF
TRBV5-4	12	many	-	TRBJ1-1	CASSLPHTEAFF